This T cell receptor (beta chain) was documented in a study of blood T cell repertoires in COVID-19. At the level of the study: In each case, the material was cDNA or gDNA derived from T cells, B-cell-depleted T cells, or PBMCs.

The V and J ends lost 3 bases and 10 bases respectively, with 20 bases between them. Germline V gene data show CDR1 as SGHRS and CDR2 as YFSETQ. The CDR3 covers 15 residues. Only in-frame clones appear in the TCRdb table, and some are missing; sequencing was by immunoSEQ multiplex PCR. Of more than 350,000 clones listed, around 92% are singletons. The sequence was collected from a woman in her twenties or thirties with COVID-19, enrolled during active disease. The V and J genes are TRBV5-1 and TRBJ2-1; a possible D gene is TRBD2 (7 bases). The sequenced sample consisted of peripheral blood. This CDR3 is CASSSGGGGPEEQFF. CDR3 coding DNA: TGCGCCAGCAGCTCCGGAGGCGGGGGCCCGGAAGAGCAGTTCTTC. The full variable domain, its missing parts supplied by reference TRBV5-1 and TRBJ2-1, is KAGVTQTPRYLIKTRGQQVTLSCSPISGHRSVSWYQQTPGQGLQFLFEYFSETQRNKGNFPGRFSGRQFSNSRSEMNVSTLELGDSALYLCASSSGGGGPEEQFFGPGTRLTVL.